This entry is about one T cell receptor beta chain. This entry comes from a study of blood T cell repertoires in COVID-19. Turning to the study itself: The United States, Italy and Spain supplied acute and convalescent COVID-19 samples. In each case, the material was cDNA or gDNA derived from T cells, B-cell-depleted T cells, or PBMCs.

The protocol was immunoSEQ multiplex PCR, while the TCRdb copy is restricted to in-frame clones and leaves out a portion. The table records around 200,000 clones, 80% to 90% of them present only once. V was clipped by 4 bases and J by 2 bases; unmatched bases: 5. The CDR3 loop spans 15 amino acids. CDR1 is SGHTA and CDR2 is FQGNSA in the germline V gene. Seattle's cohort entered during active infection and was followed longitudinally. Material for sequencing was peripheral blood. The TCR comes from a woman aged 55 to 70 with COVID-19, enrolled during active disease. This chain connects TRBV7-2 to TRBJ2-7; 10 positions agree with TRBD2. The CDR3 is CASSSLAGPAYEQYF. CDR3 bases: TGTGCCAGCAGCTCACTAGCGGGACCCGCCTACGAGCAGTACTTC.